This entry concerns a single TCR beta chain. Its target is unknown. The protocol was immunoSEQ multiplex PCR, while the TCRdb copy is restricted to in-frame clones and leaves out a portion. This table has roughly 70,000 clones, 78% appearing once. The sample belongs to a study of PD-1 blockade in mismatch repair-deficient tumors. Study background: Enrolled about 2012-2016, patients had progressing, pretreated mismatch repair-deficient cancers of 12 types.

Mismatch repair deficiency was confirmed in all patients, by PCR or immunohistochemistry. TCRs were sequenced from a few patients responding to pembrolizumab. Findings and limits, study-wide: Tumor-resident clones, often absent from pretreatment blood, expanded after pembrolizumab and then contracted.

The source of this sequence is an adult with mismatch repair-deficient cancer. This specimen was peripheral blood, taken 2 weeks after starting pembrolizumab.

Here the CDR3 reads CASSTSGGTYEKLFF. The CDR3 DNA follows: TGTGCCAGCAGCACCTCAGGGGGCACATATGAAAAACTGTTTTTT. The rearrangement joins TRBV9 to TRBJ1-4; 8 bases fit TRBD1. The length of the CDR3 is 15 residues. CDR1 is SGDLS, CDR2 YYNGEE, per germline. Trimming took 4 bases from V and 6 from J; bases not matched to a gene: 8.